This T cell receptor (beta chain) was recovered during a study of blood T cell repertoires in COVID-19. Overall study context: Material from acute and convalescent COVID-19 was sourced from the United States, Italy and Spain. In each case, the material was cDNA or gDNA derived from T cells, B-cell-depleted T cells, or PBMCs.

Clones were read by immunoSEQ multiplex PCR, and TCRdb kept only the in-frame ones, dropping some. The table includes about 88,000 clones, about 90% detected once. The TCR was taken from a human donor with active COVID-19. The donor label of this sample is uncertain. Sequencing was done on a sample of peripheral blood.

CDR3 nucleotides: TGTGCCAGCAGCCAAAAACGAGGACTAGCGGGGGGGGTATACAATGAGCAGTTCTTC. Protein product: CASSQKRGLAGGVYNEQFF. The chain employs TRBV7-2 and TRBJ2-1; 15 nucleotides match TRBD2. CDR1 and CDR2 (germline): SGHTA, FQGNSA. After removal of 5 bases from V and 4 bases from J, the junction contained 12 bases not matched to a gene. The CDR3 sequence is 19 residues long.